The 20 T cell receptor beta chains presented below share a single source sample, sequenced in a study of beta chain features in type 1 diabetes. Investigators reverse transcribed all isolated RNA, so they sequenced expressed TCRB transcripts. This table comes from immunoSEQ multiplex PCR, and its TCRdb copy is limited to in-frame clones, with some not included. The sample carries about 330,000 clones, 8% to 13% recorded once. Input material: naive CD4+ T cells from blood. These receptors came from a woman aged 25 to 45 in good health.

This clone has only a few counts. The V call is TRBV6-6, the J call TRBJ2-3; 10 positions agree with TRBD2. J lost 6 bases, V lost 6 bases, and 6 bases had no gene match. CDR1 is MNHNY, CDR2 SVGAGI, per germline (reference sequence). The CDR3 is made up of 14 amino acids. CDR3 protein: CASRLAGEADTQYF. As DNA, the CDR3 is TGTGCCAGCAGGCTAGCGGGAGAAGCTGATACGCAGTATTTT.

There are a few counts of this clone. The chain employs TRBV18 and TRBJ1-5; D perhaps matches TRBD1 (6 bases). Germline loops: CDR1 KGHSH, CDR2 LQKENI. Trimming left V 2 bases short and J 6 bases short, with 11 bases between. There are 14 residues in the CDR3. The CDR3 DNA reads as TGTGCCAGCTCACCAGGCCAGGGGTCTCAGCCCCAGCATTTT. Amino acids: CASSPGQGSQPQHF.

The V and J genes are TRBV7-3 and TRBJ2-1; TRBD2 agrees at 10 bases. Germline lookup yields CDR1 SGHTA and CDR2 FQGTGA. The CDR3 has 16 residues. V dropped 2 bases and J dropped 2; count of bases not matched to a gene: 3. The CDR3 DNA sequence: TGTGCCAGCAGCTTATTCACTAGCGGGACCTACAATGAGCAGTTCTTC. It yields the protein CASSLFTSGTYNEQFF. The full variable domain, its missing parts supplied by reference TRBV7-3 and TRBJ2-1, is GAGVSQTPSNKVTEKGKYVELRCDPISGHTALYWYRQSLGQGPEFLIYFQGTGAADDSGLPNDRFFAVRPEGSVSTLKIQRTERGDSAVYLCASSLFTSGTYNEQFFGPGTRLTVL.

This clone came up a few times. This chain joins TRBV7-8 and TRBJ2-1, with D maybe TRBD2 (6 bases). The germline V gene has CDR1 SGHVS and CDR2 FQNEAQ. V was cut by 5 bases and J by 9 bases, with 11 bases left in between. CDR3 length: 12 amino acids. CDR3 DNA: TGTGCCAGCAGCAAGACTAGTTTTGAGCAGTTCTTC. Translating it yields CASSKTSFEQFF.

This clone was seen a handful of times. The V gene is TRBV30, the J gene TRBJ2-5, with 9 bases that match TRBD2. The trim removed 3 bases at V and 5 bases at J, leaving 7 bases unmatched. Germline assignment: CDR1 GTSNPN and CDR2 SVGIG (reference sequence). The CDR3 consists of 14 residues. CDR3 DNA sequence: TGTGCCTGGAGGGCGGGAGGGCCGGGGGAGACCCAGTACTTC. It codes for CAWRAGGPGETQYF.

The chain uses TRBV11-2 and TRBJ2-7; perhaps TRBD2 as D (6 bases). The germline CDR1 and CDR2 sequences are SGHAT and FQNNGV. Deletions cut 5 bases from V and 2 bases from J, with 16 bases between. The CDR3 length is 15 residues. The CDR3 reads CASSHNSGAPYEQYF. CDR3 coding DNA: TGTGCCAGCAGCCATAATAGCGGAGCCCCCTACGAGCAGTACTTC.

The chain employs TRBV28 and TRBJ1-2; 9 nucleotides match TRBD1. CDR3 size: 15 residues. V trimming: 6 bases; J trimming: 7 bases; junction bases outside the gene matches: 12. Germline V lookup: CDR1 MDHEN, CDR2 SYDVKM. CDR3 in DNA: TGTGCCAGCAGCCCGGAACAGGGGGCACTACGTGGCTACACCTTC. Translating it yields CASSPEQGALRGYTF.

Here the CDR3 reads CASSQGTPGDSNQPQHF. The CDR3 region has the DNA TGTGCCAGCAGCCAAGGGACCCCCGGGGATAGCAATCAGCCCCAGCATTTT. This sequence joins TRBV4-2 and TRBJ1-5; D call uncertain. The CDR3 covers 17 residues. The germline CDR1 and CDR2 sequences are LGHNA and YNFKEQ. Between the trimmed V and J ends, which lost 1 base and 0 bases, there was a span of 13 bases.

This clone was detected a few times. The CDR3 is CASGASGRINEQFF. CDR3 sequence (DNA): TGCGCCAGTGGCGCTAGCGGGAGAATCAATGAGCAGTTCTTC. This chain links TRBV5-1 with TRBJ2-1, with TRBD2 matching over 10 bases. CDR3 length: 14 residues. Looked up from germline, CDR1 is SGHRS and CDR2 is YFSETQ. J lost 6 bases, V lost 8 bases, and 8 bases had no gene match.

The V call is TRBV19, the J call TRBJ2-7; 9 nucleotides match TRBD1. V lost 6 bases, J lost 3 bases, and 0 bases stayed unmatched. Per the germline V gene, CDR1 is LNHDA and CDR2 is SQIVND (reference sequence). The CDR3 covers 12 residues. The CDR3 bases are TGTGCCAGTAGGGGACAGGGCTACGAGCAGTACTTC. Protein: CASRGQGYEQYF.

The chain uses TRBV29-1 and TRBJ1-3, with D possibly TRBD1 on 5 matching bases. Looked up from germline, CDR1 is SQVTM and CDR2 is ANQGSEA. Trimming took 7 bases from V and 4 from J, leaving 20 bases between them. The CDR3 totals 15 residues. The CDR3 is CSASPRGSAGNTIYF. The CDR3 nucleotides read TGCAGCGCCTCCCCTAGGGGCTCGGCCGGAAACACCATATATTTT.

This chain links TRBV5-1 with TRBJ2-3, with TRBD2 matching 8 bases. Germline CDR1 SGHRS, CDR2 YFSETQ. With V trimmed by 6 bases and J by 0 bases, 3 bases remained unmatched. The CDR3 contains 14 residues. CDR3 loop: CASISGVSTDTQYF. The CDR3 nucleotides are TGCGCCAGCATTAGCGGGGTTAGCACAGATACGCAGTATTTT. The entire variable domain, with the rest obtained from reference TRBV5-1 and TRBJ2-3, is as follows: KAGVTQTPRYLIKTRGQQVTLSCSPISGHRSVSWYQQTPGQGLQFLFEYFSETQRNKGNFPGRFSGRQFSNSRSEMNVSTLELGDSALYLCASISGVSTDTQYFGPGTRLTVL.

The CDR3 sequence: CASSSLRVEAFF. The CDR3 DNA reads as TGTGCCAGCAGCTCCCTTCGCGTTGAAGCTTTCTTT. The V call is TRBV7-9, the J call TRBJ1-1, with D unclear. CDR1 and CDR2 from the germline V gene are SEHNR and FQNEAQ (reference sequence). The V gene lost 4 bases and the J gene lost 7 bases, with 10 bases spanning the gap. The CDR3 consists of 12 residues.

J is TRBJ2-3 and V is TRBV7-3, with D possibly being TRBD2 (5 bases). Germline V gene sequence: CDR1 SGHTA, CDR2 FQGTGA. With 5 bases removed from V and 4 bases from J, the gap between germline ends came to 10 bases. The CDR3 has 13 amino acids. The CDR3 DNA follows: TGTGCCAGCAGCCCCGGAGGCGCAGATACGCAGTATTTT. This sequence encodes CASSPGGADTQYF.

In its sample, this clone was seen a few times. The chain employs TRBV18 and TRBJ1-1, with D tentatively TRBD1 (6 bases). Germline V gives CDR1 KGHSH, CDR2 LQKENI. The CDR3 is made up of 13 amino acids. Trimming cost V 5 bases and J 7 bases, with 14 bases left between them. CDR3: CASSTTKDSEAFF. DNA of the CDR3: TGTGCCAGCTCAACAACCAAGGACAGTGAAGCTTTCTTT.

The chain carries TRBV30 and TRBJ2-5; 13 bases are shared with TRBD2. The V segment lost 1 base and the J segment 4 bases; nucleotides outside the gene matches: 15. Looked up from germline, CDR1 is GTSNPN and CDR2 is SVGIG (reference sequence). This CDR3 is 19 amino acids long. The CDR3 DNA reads TGTGCCTGGAGTGGGCGGCAGGGATGGACTAGCGGGAGCTCAGAGACCCAGTACTTC. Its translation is CAWSGRQGWTSGSSETQYF.

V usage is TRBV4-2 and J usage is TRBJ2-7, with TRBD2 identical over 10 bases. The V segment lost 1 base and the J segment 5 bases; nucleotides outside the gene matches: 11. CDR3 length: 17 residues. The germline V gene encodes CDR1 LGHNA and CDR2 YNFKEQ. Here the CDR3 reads CASSQVNRLAGANEQYF. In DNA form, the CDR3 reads TGTGCCAGCAGCCAAGTAAATCGTCTAGCGGGAGCTAACGAGCAGTACTTC.

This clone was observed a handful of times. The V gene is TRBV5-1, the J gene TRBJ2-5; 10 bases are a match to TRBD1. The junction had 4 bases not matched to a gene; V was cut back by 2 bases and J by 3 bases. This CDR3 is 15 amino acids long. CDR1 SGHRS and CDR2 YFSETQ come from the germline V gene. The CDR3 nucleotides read TGCGCCAGCAGCTTCAGGACAGGGGGGGAAGAGACCCAGTACTTC. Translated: CASSFRTGGEETQYF.

The CDR3, as DNA: TGCGCCAGCAGCCAAGAGGCGACAGGGAGAGGTGAAAAACTGTTTTTT. This encodes CASSQEATGRGEKLFF. The chain combines TRBV4-3 with TRBJ1-4; the match to TRBD1 covers 7 bases. This CDR3 spans 16 amino acids. Trimming at V came to 0 bases and at J to 7 bases, leaving 8 bases not matched to a gene. Germline CDR1 reads LGHNA; CDR2 reads YSLEER.

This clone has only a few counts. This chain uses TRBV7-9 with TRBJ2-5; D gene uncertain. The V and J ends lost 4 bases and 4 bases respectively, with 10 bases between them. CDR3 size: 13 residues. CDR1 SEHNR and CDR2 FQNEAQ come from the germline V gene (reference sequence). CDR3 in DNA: TGTGCCAGCAGCTCAGGCTCGGTAGAGACCCAGTACTTC. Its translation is CASSSGSVETQYF.